These T cell receptor beta chains were read from a single sample in a study of blood T cells in healthy people across ages. Using its own MiXCR run on the 5' RACE reads, TCRdb lists one record per CDR3 protein. The sample holds over 550,000 distinct CDR3 sequences, approximately 30% seen once. Sequencing used blood. The receptors come from a woman at least 80 years old in good health. The CDR3 runs from the conserved cysteine through the conserved F or W. D genes are given only for firm matches.

TRBV11-3	NA	TRBJ1-1	CASSLLGGSNTEAFF
TRBV12-3/TRBV12-4	NA	TRBJ1-4	CASSLYRGEKLFF
TRBV6-6	NA	TRBJ1-3	CASSDITSGNTIYF
TRBV7-2	NA	TRBJ1-2	CASSPSPGNYGYTF
TRBV5-1	TRBD2	TRBJ2-1	CASSLSQREPQEQFF
TRBV12-3/TRBV12-4	NA	TRBJ1-6	CASSLNRDYSPLHF
TRBV2	NA	TRBJ1-5	CATGLGQPQHF
TRBV7-9	NA	TRBJ1-1	CASSKEEITEAFF
TRBV3-1	NA	TRBJ1-6	CASSRDRRSYNSPIHF
TRBV5-1	TRBD2	TRBJ2-1	CASMPTLAGGGEQFF
TRBV7-9	TRBD1	TRBJ1-1	CASSFLQGDNTEAFF
TRBV10-3	TRBD2	TRBJ2-3	CAISPEGLAGGTVTDTQYF
TRBV28	NA	TRBJ2-1	CASSLGGGRNEQFF
TRBV2	NA	TRBJ2-7	CASSVRGAGEQYF
TRBV7-2	NA	TRBJ1-1	CASSLKGGTEAFF
TRBV18	NA	TRBJ2-7	CASSPSIRSSYEQYF
TRBV6-5	NA	TRBJ1-1	CASSRSTAGTEAFF
TRBV7-2	NA	TRBJ1-5	CASSPGVGSQPQHF
TRBV28	NA	TRBJ2-1	CASRKNGTSEQFF
TRBV30	NA	TRBJ2-2	CAWGGATGELFF
TRBV21-1	NA	TRBJ2-3	CASSIQVASTDTQYF
TRBV10-3	NA	TRBJ2-4	CAISESTGGGKNIQYF
TRBV6-1	TRBD2	TRBJ2-1	CASSARGAGGRETQFF
TRBV28	TRBD1	TRBJ1-5	CASRETGLESQHF
TRBV19	NA	TRBJ1-1	CASSIDRQPNTEAFF
TRBV6-5	NA	TRBJ1-4	CASTTGVGGSRGKLFF
TRBV4-1	NA	TRBJ1-2	CASSLRDGYGYTF
TRBV7-2	TRBD2	TRBJ2-1	CASSTSGRANEQFF
TRBV3-1	NA	TRBJ2-3	CASSQDERGSTDTQYF
TRBV20-1	NA	TRBJ2-3	CSATVGLGADTQYF
TRBV4-2	NA	TRBJ1-1	CASSRDLTEAFF
TRBV4-1	NA	TRBJ1-2	CASSQEATGSYGYTF
TRBV4-2	NA	TRBJ1-6	CASSRPGGDRNSPLHF
TRBV12-3/TRBV12-4	NA	TRBJ1-2	CASTPGGFQVDYGYTF
TRBV7-2	NA	TRBJ1-1	CASSLDPGLATEAFF
TRBV20-1	TRBD1	TRBJ1-6	CSASRDRGSPPHF
TRBV2	TRBD1	TRBJ1-6	CASSLTGGAGALHF
TRBV5-1	TRBD1	TRBJ2-7	CASSPTGQGAHEQYF
TRBV4-3	TRBD2	TRBJ2-7	CASSLFGTSGTTYEQYF
TRBV6-2/TRBV6-3	NA	TRBJ2-3	CASRRLGGTDTQYF
TRBV9	NA	TRBJ2-7	CASSPLGHNDYEQYF
TRBV5-1	NA	TRBJ1-2	CASSSLAAYGYTF
TRBV4-1	NA	TRBJ2-3	CASSQERGSTDTQYF
TRBV15	TRBD1	TRBJ1-2	CATSRDRVYGYTF
TRBV5-1	TRBD2	TRBJ2-7	CASSPGGTSGVSRAYEQYF
TRBV5-1	TRBD1	TRBJ1-2	CASQPRTGVYGYTF
TRBV10-3	NA	NA	CVITSPGRDNEQYF
TRBV20-1	NA	TRBJ2-1	CSAHRLSSYNEQFF
TRBV3-1	NA	TRBJ2-7	CASSQGRFSYEQYF
TRBV5-1	TRBD2	TRBJ2-3	CASSSGLAGGPTDTQYF
TRBV19	NA	TRBJ2-7	CASSILLDRYLGEQYF
TRBV20-1	TRBD2	TRBJ2-6	CSARSSSGGYSGANVLAF
TRBV7-9	NA	TRBJ2-7	CASSLGHMAYEQYF
TRBV5-1	NA	TRBJ1-2	CASSKGTSHGYTF
TRBV5-1	TRBD2	TRBJ2-5	CASSLDSVLAGGKETQYF